The sequence of this T cell receptor beta chain was determined in a study of cytomegalovirus exposure and HLA in healthy donors. PCR amplification relied on 60 Vbeta primers (plus 13 Jbeta primers). Measured with immunoSEQ multiplex PCR; TCRdb has only the in-frame clones, and not every one. The profile covers 130,000 or so clones, with approximately 65% appearing a single time and 6.5% taken by the ten largest. Germline lookup yields CDR1 SGHRS and CDR2 YFSETQ. Trimming removed 5 bases from V and 0 bases from J, with 14 bases in between. The CDR3 contains 15 residues. The source material was PBMCs. This TCR was sampled from a woman between 55 and 75 years old in good health and CMV-seronegative. The chain couples TRBV5-1 to TRBJ1-1; D remains unclear. Here the CDR3 DNA reads TGCGCCAGCAGGCCCACAGCTAATATGAACACTGAAGCTTTCTTT. Its protein is CASRPTANMNTEAFF.